This is a list of T cell receptor beta chains from one sample in a study of cytomegalovirus exposure and HLA in healthy donors. Sequencing used immunoSEQ multiplex PCR; TCRdb keeps in-frame clones, though not all of them. The sample carries 150,000 or so clones, around 84% recorded once. The specimen was PBMCs. These TCRs come from a human donor in good health. CDR3s leave out the opening cysteine and the closing phenylalanine or tryptophan. Each record gives: CDR3 length, D gene, V gene, J gene, CDR3 protein. The D gene is left open where the match is weak.

len: 11
d_gene: -
v_gene: TRBV9
j_gene: TRBJ2-3
CDR3aa: ASSSISTDTQY

len: 13
d_gene: TRBD2
v_gene: TRBV7-2
j_gene: TRBJ2-1
CDR3aa: ASSFLAGVYNEQF

len: 15
d_gene: TRBD1
v_gene: TRBV9
j_gene: TRBJ1-2
CDR3aa: ASSVVPGGPSNYGYT

len: 11
d_gene: -
v_gene: TRBV2
j_gene: TRBJ2-7
CDR3aa: ASSEIRDYEQY

len: 12
d_gene: TRBD1
v_gene: TRBV5-1
j_gene: TRBJ1-2
CDR3aa: ASSLYRGHYGYT

len: 13
d_gene: -
v_gene: TRBV5-8
j_gene: TRBJ1-5
CDR3aa: ASSPGDTANQPQH

len: 13
d_gene: -
v_gene: TRBV5-4
j_gene: TRBJ1-2
CDR3aa: ASSVGAPLGYGYT

len: 16
d_gene: TRBD2
v_gene: TRBV7-3
j_gene: TRBJ2-3
CDR3aa: ASSLIATGTSGFVTQY

len: 11
d_gene: -
v_gene: TRBV16
j_gene: TRBJ2-7
CDR3aa: ASSHATVDEQY

len: 13
d_gene: -
v_gene: TRBV4-1
j_gene: TRBJ2-3
CDR3aa: ASSQGLASADTQY

len: 15
d_gene: -
v_gene: TRBV5-8
j_gene: TRBJ2-7
CDR3aa: ASPEDLQDPSTDEQY

len: 14
d_gene: TRBD1
v_gene: TRBV27
j_gene: TRBJ1-5
CDR3aa: ASSFHRGSGNQPQH

len: 12
d_gene: TRBD2
v_gene: TRBV27
j_gene: TRBJ2-7
CDR3aa: ASSFRAGDYEQY

len: 11
d_gene: TRBD1
v_gene: TRBV7-9
j_gene: TRBJ2-7
CDR3aa: ASRKGQGYEQY

len: 13
d_gene: TRBD2
v_gene: TRBV7-8
j_gene: TRBJ2-1
CDR3aa: ASSLRAGDYNEQF

len: 15
d_gene: TRBD1
v_gene: TRBV9
j_gene: TRBJ1-2
CDR3aa: ASSVTAGDRGGYGYT

len: 13
d_gene: -
v_gene: TRBV30
j_gene: TRBJ1-2
CDR3aa: AWKTLVLRNYGYT

len: 11
d_gene: -
v_gene: TRBV6-1
j_gene: TRBJ1-1
CDR3aa: ASRQGVNTEAF

len: 10
d_gene: -
v_gene: TRBV27
j_gene: TRBJ2-7
CDR3aa: ASSSSPYEQY

len: 8
d_gene: TRBD2
v_gene: TRBV27
j_gene: TRBJ2-5
CDR3aa: AAGGGTQY

len: 9
d_gene: -
v_gene: TRBV7-9
j_gene: TRBJ2-7
CDR3aa: ASSPLSEQY

len: 14
d_gene: -
v_gene: TRBV27
j_gene: TRBJ2-7
CDR3aa: ASSLIDRLGAYEQY

len: 11
d_gene: -
v_gene: TRBV5-1
j_gene: TRBJ2-3
CDR3aa: ASSLGGTDTQY

len: 13
d_gene: TRBD2
v_gene: TRBV27
j_gene: TRBJ2-1
CDR3aa: ATGIAGGSYNEQF

len: 15
d_gene: -
v_gene: TRBV4-3
j_gene: TRBJ1-6
CDR3aa: ASSQVSFRAENSPLH

len: 13
d_gene: -
v_gene: TRBV18
j_gene: TRBJ2-1
CDR3aa: ASSPSGFGYNEQF

len: 14
d_gene: -
v_gene: TRBV18
j_gene: TRBJ1-1
CDR3aa: ASSPPAGLANTEAF

len: 10
d_gene: -
v_gene: TRBV27
j_gene: TRBJ2-7
CDR3aa: ASSLKSGEQY

len: 14
d_gene: TRBD1
v_gene: TRBV5-1
j_gene: TRBJ2-1
CDR3aa: ASSILGQGVYNEQF

len: 13
d_gene: TRBD1
v_gene: TRBV7-3
j_gene: TRBJ2-1
CDR3aa: ASSVRGRLANEQF

len: 12
d_gene: -
v_gene: TRBV6-1
j_gene: TRBJ2-7
CDR3aa: ASSPPGHKPEQY

len: 14
d_gene: TRBD1
v_gene: TRBV18
j_gene: TRBJ1-2
CDR3aa: ASSLFTGASYYGYT

len: 12
d_gene: -
v_gene: TRBV27
j_gene: TRBJ2-1
CDR3aa: ASRSLGGYNEQF

len: 11
d_gene: -
v_gene: TRBV27
j_gene: TRBJ2-5
CDR3aa: ASSMTGRETQY

len: 12
d_gene: TRBD1
v_gene: TRBV6-5
j_gene: TRBJ2-1
CDR3aa: ASSPDRGQNEQF

len: 13
d_gene: -
v_gene: TRBV6-5
j_gene: TRBJ2-5
CDR3aa: ASNSNRGPQETQY

len: 13
d_gene: -
v_gene: TRBV6-5
j_gene: TRBJ2-1
CDR3aa: ASRYDRGYNNEQF

len: 13
d_gene: TRBD1
v_gene: TRBV18
j_gene: TRBJ1-2
CDR3aa: ASSPVDRGAVGYT

len: 11
d_gene: -
v_gene: TRBV27
j_gene: TRBJ1-5
CDR3aa: ASSLVRAQPQH

len: 14
d_gene: TRBD1
v_gene: TRBV7-6
j_gene: TRBJ2-5
CDR3aa: ASSLGGTGGRGAQY

len: 12
d_gene: -
v_gene: TRBV5-1
j_gene: TRBJ2-5
CDR3aa: ASSLGGARETQY

len: 11
d_gene: TRBD1
v_gene: TRBV27
j_gene: TRBJ2-7
CDR3aa: ASSFRTGYEQY

len: 17
d_gene: -
v_gene: TRBV10-3
j_gene: TRBJ2-3
CDR3aa: AISHDVASSGWGTDTQY

len: 10
d_gene: -
v_gene: TRBV25-1
j_gene: TRBJ2-7
CDR3aa: ASSEYRYEQY